Listed here are 17 T cell receptor beta chains from one sample, sequenced in a study of tumor-infiltrating lymphocytes in primary liver carcinoma. Total RNA amounting to 450 to 500 ng was the source from which TCR beta cDNA was made with a constant-region primer. Each TCR beta library was derived from three nested multiplex PCR rounds that employed slightly modified ARM-PCR. Amplification in the first two PCR rounds was performed using TRBV1-TRBV30 forward primers and a C-beta reverse primer for about 10 cycles each. TCRdb re-called the multiplex PCR reads through MiXCR, storing one row per CDR3 protein. The table shows around 79,000 distinct CDR3 sequences, with about 75% occurring only once. Extraction of RNA together with DNA used about 20-34 mg of unsorted bulk tissue. Material: tumor-adjacent normal liver tissue. Every receptor here comes from a man aged 35-49 years with primary liver carcinoma and hepatitis B virus infection.

Comment on this clonotype: A much larger clone differs by one base, so this may be a read error. This rearrangement joins TRBV29-1 to TRBJ2-1; D gene uncertain. The CDR3 runs 14 residues. The germline CDR1 and CDR2 sequences are SQVTM and ANQGSEA. In DNA, the CDR3 is TGCAGCGTTGCGGAGACCTCGAGCGTCAATGAGCACTTCTTC. Encoded protein: CSVAETSSVNEHFF.

This chain uses TRBV20-1 with TRBJ2-5; the D gene is possibly TRBD1 (6 bases). V was pared by 6 bases and J by 4 bases, with 18 bases between. Germline V gene data show CDR1 as DFQATT and CDR2 as SNEGSKA (reference sequence). CDR3 length equals 14 residues. CDR3 nucleotides: TGCAGTGCCCCCGGGACACCTTCGGGAGAGACCCAGTACTTC. This encodes CSAPGTPSGETQYF.

Of note for this clonotype: The CDR3 carries no conserved terminal phenylalanine or tryptophan, so it likely arises from a read error. The rearrangement uses TRBV11-3 and TRBJ2-1; 7 nucleotides align to TRBD2. The CDR3 has 15 residues. Unmatched junction bases numbered 12, after V lost 6 bases and J lost 7 bases. The germline gives CDR1 SGHNT, CDR2 YENEEA. CDR3 protein: CASSARTREINEQFL. Here the CDR3 DNA reads TGTGCCAGCAGTGCCAGGACTAGAGAGATTAATGAGCAGTTCCTC.

This clonotype showed up just a few times. One junction end disagrees with the germline gene, perhaps due to a read error. The gene calls are TRBV4-3 and TRBJ2-3; no definite D call. Germline lookup yields CDR1 LGHNA and CDR2 YSLEER. This CDR3 is built from 15 residues. CDR3 amino acids: CASSQGVVLAYTQYF. CDR3 bases: TGTGCCAGCAGCCAAGGAGTCGTCTTAGCATATACGCAGTATTTT.

Notes on this clonotype: Germline and junction disagree at one end, which may indicate a read error. J is TRBJ2-1 and V is TRBV11-2; 9 bases match TRBD2. Germline CDR1 and CDR2: SGHAT and FQNNGV. The CDR3 is 16 amino acids. The CDR3 nucleotides are TGTGCCAGTAGCCCGTCGAGGACTAGCGCATACAATGAGCAGTTTTTC. Translating it yields CASSPSRTSAYNEQFF.

To note about this clonotype: A read error may be the cause here, since a much bigger clone is one base away. The J gene is TRBJ2-1, the V gene TRBV5-1, with 7 bases that match TRBD1. CDR3 length equals 15 residues. CDR1 is SGHRS, CDR2 YFSETQ, per germline. CDR3 bases: TGCGCCAGCAGCGAACAGGGGACGGCATACAATGAGCAGCTCTTC. Encoded protein: CASSEQGTAYNEQLF.

This clonotype was counted a single time. The junction and the germline gene differ at one end; a read error may be behind it. The genes are TRBV12-3 or TRBV12-4 and TRBJ1-1, with D possibly TRBD1 on 6 matching bases. The CDR3 has 13 residues. The CDR3 bases are TGTGTCAGCAGTTTTTCAGGGGCCGCTGAAACTTTCTTT. Translation gives CVSSFSGAAETFF.

A note on this clonotype: This may be a read error, as it is one base from a much larger clone. The chain links TRBV4-3 to TRBJ2-7, with TRBD2 matching 8 bases. This CDR3 spans 16 amino acids. J was trimmed by 4 bases and V by 1 base; bases with no gene match: 9. The V gene's germline CDR1 is LGHNA and CDR2 YSLEER. The CDR3 DNA sequence: TGCGCCAGCAGCCAAGTCATAGGCGGGGGGAGTTACGAGCAGTACTTC. This translates into CASSQVIGGGSYEQYF.

On this clonotype: At one boundary the junction diverges from the germline segment, which might be a read error. The V gene is TRBV14, the J gene TRBJ2-1, with TRBD2 matching 9 bases. This CDR3 is 20 amino acids long. Germline V gives CDR1 SGHDN, CDR2 FVKESK. The CDR3 DNA reads as TGTGACAGCAGTCAAGCAACTAGCGGGTACCTATTGGGCTCCTACAATGAGCAGTTCTTC. This encodes CDSSQATSGYLLGSYNEQFF.

Comment on this clonotype: Mismatch with germline at one junction end may stem from a read error. J is TRBJ2-7 and V is TRBV6-2 or TRBV6-3; D is ambiguous. The CDR3 is made up of 13 amino acids. Germline CDR1 and CDR2: MNHEY and SVGEGT. Written as DNA, the CDR3 is TGTGTCAGCAGATTCATGCAGTACTACGAGCAGTACTTC. This translates into CVSRFMQYYEQYF.

A note on this clonotype: Because it lacks the conserved phenylalanine or tryptophan at the end, this CDR3 is likely a read error. This chain links TRBV11-2 with TRBJ2-7; TRBD1 aligns across 7 bases. Germline-derived CDR1 and CDR2 are SGHAT and FQNNGV. This CDR3 is built from 13 residues. This chain's CDR3 is CAISSDRVYGQYL. The DNA for the CDR3 is TGTGCCATCAGCTCCGACAGGGTGTACGGGCAGTACTTA.

Details on this clonotype: A much bigger clone sits one base away, suggesting this may be a read error. The chain has TRBV5-1 and TRBJ1-3; 9 bases are shared with TRBD1. The V gene's germline CDR1 is SGHRS and CDR2 YFSETQ. This CDR3 is 18 amino acids long. The CDR3 loop reads CANSNGWTGALSGNTIYF. The DNA for the CDR3 is TGCGCCAACAGCAATGGCTGGACAGGGGCCCTCTCTGGAAACACCATATATTTT.

To note about this clonotype: No conserved phenylalanine or tryptophan ends this CDR3, so it is likely a read error. The V and J genes are TRBV6-1 and TRBJ2-1; D unclear. CDR3 size: 13 residues. The V end lost 3 bases, the J end lost 11 bases, and 14 bases lay between the germline ends. Germline assignment: CDR1 MNHNS and CDR2 SASEGT. The CDR3 loop is CASSDADPMKQFL. The DNA for the CDR3 is TGTGCCAGCAGTGATGCGGACCCTATGAAGCAGTTCCTA.

A word on this clonotype: Sequence at one end of the junction differs from germline and may be a read error. The chain is built from TRBV6-1 and TRBJ2-7, with D uncertain. The germline V gene has CDR1 MNHNS and CDR2 SASEGT. The length of the CDR3 is 15 residues. The CDR3 reads CASSVRTVGSCEQYF. CDR3 in DNA: TGTGCCAGCAGTGTTAGGACGGTGGGCTCCTGCGAGCAGTACTTC.

The J gene is TRBJ2-3, the V gene TRBV4-3, with 11 positions matching TRBD2. In germline, CDR1 is LGHNA, CDR2 YSLEER. The CDR3 has 19 residues. The CDR3 here is CVTSQDRASGRPLVDTQYF. The CDR3 DNA is TGCGTCACCAGCCAAGATCGGGCTAGCGGGAGGCCCCTCGTAGATACGCAGTATTTT.

As to this clonotype: A much larger clone differs by one base, so this may be a read error. V usage is TRBV25-1 and J usage is TRBJ2-2; tentatively, D is TRBD1 (6 bases). This CDR3 has 16 residues. Per germline, CDR1 MGHDK and CDR2 SYGVNS. The CDR3, as DNA: TGTGCCAACAGTGAATTCGCGGACAGGAACACCGGGGAGCTGTTTTTT. It yields the protein CANSEFADRNTGELFF.

Of note for this clonotype: The junction departs from the called germline gene at one end, perhaps through a read error. The genes are TRBV29-1 and TRBJ1-1; unclear D gene. Germline V lookup: CDR1 SQVTM, CDR2 ANQGSEA. The CDR3 spans 13 residues. CDR3 protein: CGAGYGLKTEAFF. The CDR3 DNA sequence: TGCGGCGCCGGGTACGGGCTGAAAACTGAAGCTTTCTTT.